This TCR beta chain was retrieved from a study of T cells in Graves' hyperthyroidism and ophthalmopathy. In its sample, this clonotype was seen many times. Its antigen remains unknown. This CDR3 has 16 amino acids. The V gene end was trimmed by 3 bases and the J gene end by 0 bases; junction bases not matched to a gene: 9. Germline V CDR1 and CDR2: DFQATT, SNEGSKA (reference sequence). Over 18 months, lack of ophthalmopathy progression marked Graves' hyperthyroidism as stable. Diagnosis relied on clinical symptoms, serum thyroxine and TRAb, thyroid ultrasound and orbital computed tomography. Study-wide results and limits: Among thyroid clonotypes expanded above 0.001, most also appeared in blood. A 13 V-J signature model discriminated ophthalmopathy versus stable hyperthyroidism.

TCR beta CDR3 region amplification was performed from RNA transcripts. During a first-round RT-PCR of the TCR CDR3, the HTBI primer set was used. From the multiplex PCR reads, TCRdb called clonotypes with MiXCR, one entry per CDR3 protein. In the table there are about 420,000 distinct CDR3 sequences, more than 15% of which are singletons. Material for sequencing was blood. This TCR came from a woman aged 18-29 years with Graves' hyperthyroidism. The chain uses TRBV20-1 and TRBJ2-7, with TRBD2 matching over 9 bases. The CDR3 DNA is TGCAGTGCTAGGGATCCTAGCGGGACGAGCTCCTACGAGCAGTACTTC. This sequence encodes CSARDPSGTSSYEQYF.